The entry below describes one T cell receptor beta chain. The target antigen is unknown. Data came from immunoSEQ multiplex PCR; TCRdb stores just in-frame clones and leaves some out. Among more than 30,000 clones listed, approximately 94% were seen once. The data derive from a study of T cells in tuberculosis. Across the study: This South African cohort compared adolescents with or without latent tuberculosis against adults with active tuberculosis. Broader study findings: A GMM-specific repertoire classifier reached about 90% accuracy, AUROC more than 0.8. GMM-specific TCRs were nearer to active tuberculosis alpha repertoires, suggesting expansion.

Regarding time point: new active TB diagnosis, blood taken before or within 7 days of starting treatment. Each clinical donor contributed on average around 100,000 T cells from unsorted cryopreserved PBMC. V gave up 7 bases and J gave up 2 bases, with 16 bases separating them. In germline, CDR1 is MNHNS, CDR2 SASEGT. The CDR3 contains 15 residues. The sequence derives from an adult with tuberculosis. The rearrangement joins TRBV6-1 to TRBJ2-3; maybe TRBD1 (5 bases). The sample here was PBMCs, taken at tuberculosis diagnosis. DNA for the CDR3: TGTGCCAGCAAAGGGGTTGCTGGGATCACAGATACGCAGTATTTT. Encoded protein: CASKGVAGITDTQYF.